This T cell receptor (beta chain) is drawn from a study of T cells in Graves' hyperthyroidism and ophthalmopathy (dated 2019 in TCRdb). Concerning the study at large: Peripheral blood was collected at initial diagnosis, before any treatment. Whether ophthalmopathy could be predicted prospectively was tested in an independent validation cohort made up of roughly 19 hyperthyroidism patients plus 17 patients who later progressed to ophthalmopathy. In addition, the study compared T-cell repertoires in thyroid tissue and in blood from five or six Graves' hyperthyroidism patients. TCR V-J signatures able to tell the groups apart were searched for in a discovery cohort of 90 to 100 patients, of whom around 42 had Graves' ophthalmopathy and around 58 had stable Graves' hyperthyroidism. After sampling, hyperthyroidism patients received methimazole starting at 30 mg daily, and ophthalmopathy patients received high-dose intravenous methylprednisolone. The roughly 100 discovery patients were divided at random into training and test sets in a 7:3 ratio. According to the paper, TCR Vbeta CDR3 sequencing was carried out on 135 peripheral blood samples, which came from under 50 ophthalmopathy, fewer than 80 hyperthyroidism and about 17 progressor patients. Results the study describes overall, beyond this receptor: Most expanded thyroid clonotypes (frequency above 0.001) were also found in blood, which suggests that blood repertoires may mirror thyroid immune responses. In cross-validation, a model built on a 13 V-J signature told ophthalmopathy apart from stable hyperthyroidism with 85% to 90% sensitivity and approximately 81% specificity, and in testing the same model reached 80%/75%. In validation, the model predicted progression to ophthalmopathy a median of roughly 6.2 months before onset, with around 70% sensitivity and about 72% specificity. No statistical method was used to set the sample size in advance, and investigators knew the group allocation.

V and J are truncated by 3 bases and 8 bases respectively, leaving an intervening sequence of 19 bases. Its CDR3 holds 16 amino acids, cysteine through phenylalanine. The only DNA kept is the CDR3, 48 bases in frame from the first base. Stable Graves' hyperthyroidism was defined as the absence of progression to ophthalmopathy over 18 months of follow-up. Hyperthyroidism patients were newly diagnosed, had a disease duration of under 2 months, and were aged 18 to 65 years. The study excluded patients with uncontrolled infections, other autoimmune diseases, pregnancy or lactation. Diagnoses were based on clinical symptoms, serum thyroxine and TRAb, thyroid ultrasound and orbital computed tomography. PBMCs were isolated from 7.5 to 10 ml of fresh peripheral blood by Ficoll-Paque density gradient centrifugation. Trizol reagent was used to extract total RNA, and RNA quality was then checked on an Agilent 2100 Bioanalyzer.

Amplification of TCR beta CDR3 regions was carried out from RNA transcripts. The first round of RT-PCR for the TCR CDR3 was performed with the HTBI primer set and the Qiagen OneStep RT-PCR kit. Libraries were constructed in a second round of multiplex PCR, after which size selection and purification were carried out. Libraries were sequenced paired-end with 100 bp reads on an Illumina HiSeq2000. The source study handled its data this way. Raw data were processed with SOAPnuke, discarding reads with adapters, uncalled bases, mean Phred below 15, or no exact constant-primer or identifier match. COPE v1.2.5 was used to merge the high-quality paired reads, and each unique nucleotide sequence was defined as a clonotype. Clonotypes were aligned to IMGT TRBV, TRBD and TRBJ reference segments using MiTCR v1.1. The analysis included only V-J combinations with a frequency above 0.0001, which together covered 99% to 99.2% of the repertoires. The TCS score was defined as the ratio of F50 (clonal expansion) to E x V (chaos), calculated using BLOSUM62-based TCRdist between CDR3 peptides within each V-J. Welch's t-statistics and random forest reduced approximately 520 V-J features to some 14, which were used in a naive Bayes classifier (R e1071). Using fastp at Q25 and MiXCR, TCRdb reprocessed the public reads and kept productive beta chains. Duplicate CDR3 protein sequences are folded into a single record with the most common DNA and genes. The V and J calls shown here were made by TCRdb, not taken from the authors' results. For this sample the table gives about 560,000 distinct CDR3 sequences, of which roughly 15% were detected only once. The ten largest clones take up about 15% of the sample.

This clonotype occurred many times. Its antigen remains unidentified. Per-base quality was not reported, and no clone a single base away is much larger than it. The sequence is built from TRBV12-3 or TRBV12-4 and TRBJ1-4, with no reliable assignment of the D segment. Sequenced input: blood. This sequence originates from a woman aged 40 to 49 with Graves' hyperthyroidism. The CDR3 protein: CASSLWGGSGPEKLFF. The DNA is as follows: TGTGCCAGCAGTTTGTGGGGAGGTAGCGGTCCGGAAAAACTGTTTTTT.